The clone carrying this T cell receptor (beta chain) was seen a few times. Study processing details: Nucleated cell counts were estimated from reference gene primer amplification. The data were produced by immunoSEQ multiplex PCR, yet TCRdb's version contains in-frame clones alone and is incomplete. V, J and clone size are those of that table, while D and trimming were read from the DNA. This sample yields fewer than 200,000 clones, of which 84% are seen a single time; 7.5% to 9.5% belongs to the top ten. This sample stems from a study of blood T cell repertoires in COVID-19. Looking at the study overall: There were acute and convalescent COVID-19 samples, and they came from the United States, Italy and Spain. In each case, the material was cDNA or gDNA derived from T cells, B-cell-depleted T cells, or PBMCs.

The CDR3 totals 13 residues. The trim removed 5 bases at V and 6 bases at J, leaving 4 bases unmatched. Germline V CDR1 and CDR2: SGHAT, FQNNGV. This sequence joins TRBV11-2 and TRBJ1-2, with 9 positions matching TRBD1. Source material: peripheral blood. This receptor was obtained from a man in his forties who had recovered from COVID-19. In DNA, the CDR3 is TGTGCCAGCAGCCGGACAGGGGCGGATGGCTACACCTTC. Its translation is CASSRTGADGYTF.